One and the same sample provided the 28 T cell receptor beta chains below, sequenced in a study of blood T cell repertoires in COVID-19. The table came from immunoSEQ multiplex PCR; TCRdb's copy has only in-frame clones and leaves some out. The data show 100,000 or so clones, around four fifths seen once. What was sequenced was peripheral blood. These receptors were collected from a woman in her 70s with acute or convalescent COVID-19.

J is TRBJ1-1 and V is TRBV18; 12 nucleotides line up with TRBD1. V shed 2 bases, J shed 7 bases, and the junction held 11 bases outside the gene matches. The CDR3 is 17 amino acids. Germline CDR1 is KGHSH and CDR2 is LQKENI. CDR3 bases: TGTGCCAGCTCACCATCCGGGACAGGGGGCGAACAGGGTGAAGCTTTCTTT. Amino acid sequence: CASSPSGTGGEQGEAFF.

The CDR3 protein is CASSLKTEETQYF. In DNA form, the CDR3 reads TGTGCCAGCAGCCTTAAAACAGAAGAGACCCAGTACTTC. The chain couples TRBV5-4 to TRBJ2-5; no clear D gene. CDR1 is SGHNT and CDR2 is YYREEE in the germline V gene (reference sequence). Trimming took off 4 bases at V and 3 bases at J, with 10 bases between the two ends. This CDR3 contains 13 residues. The full variable domain, rest sourced from reference TRBV5-4 and TRBJ2-5, is ETGVTQSPTHLIKTRGQQVTLRCSSQSGHNTVSWYQQALGQGPQFIFQYYREEENGRGNFPPRFSGLQFPNYSSELNVNALELDDSALYLCASSLKTEETQYFGPGTRLLVL.

The J gene is TRBJ2-2, the V gene TRBV10-3, with TRBD1 matching 9 bases. The germline V gene has CDR1 ENHRY and CDR2 SYGVKD. This CDR3 contains 14 residues. J was trimmed by 1 base and V by 8 bases; bases with no gene match: 2. The CDR3 region is CAIGTGWNTGELFF. The CDR3 nucleotides are TGTGCCATCGGGACAGGGTGGAACACCGGGGAGCTGTTTTTT.

In this sample, this clone turned up once. The rearrangement uses TRBV4-3 and TRBJ2-2; possibly TRBD2 for D (6 bases). Trimming removed 2 bases at V and 2 bases at J, with 15 bases between. CDR3 length equals 17 residues. The germline CDR1 and CDR2 sequences are LGHNA and YSLEER. CDR3 nucleotide sequence: TGCGCCAGCAGCCAATCGCACGGGAGATTCAACACCGGGGAGCTGTTTTTT. Translated, it gives CASSQSHGRFNTGELFF.

This clone was picked up one time. The V gene is TRBV5-1, the J gene TRBJ1-2, with D unresolved. The germline V and J ends were trimmed by 4 bases and 6 bases, with 16 bases remaining between them. Per germline, CDR1 SGHRS and CDR2 YFSETQ. There are 14 residues in the CDR3. CDR3 DNA: TGCGCCAGCAGCCACCCCCGGGAGGGAGATGGCTACACCTTC. It translates to CASSHPREGDGYTF.

This chain joins TRBV24-1 and TRBJ2-1; 9 positions match TRBD1. Germline-derived CDR1 and CDR2 are KGHDR and SFDVKD. V lost 3 bases to trimming and J lost 8 bases; unmatched junction nucleotides: 7. This CDR3 has 15 residues. The CDR3 region is CATSDTGQGFDEQFF. CDR3 DNA: TGTGCCACCAGTGATACGGGACAGGGATTCGATGAGCAGTTCTTC.

The chain couples TRBV6-5 to TRBJ1-3; D might be TRBD1 (5 bases). V was clipped by 0 bases and J by 4 bases, with 13 bases between them. Germline values: CDR1 MNHEY, CDR2 SVGAGI. The CDR3 has 16 residues. Here the CDR3 DNA reads TGTGCCAGCAGTTACTCGCCAGGGCCTACAGGAAACACCATATATTTT. It is translated as CASSYSPGPTGNTIYF.

CDR3 residues: CASSLVGTGRTGELFF. In DNA, the CDR3 is TGTGCCAGCAGCTTGGTGGGGACAGGGCGTACCGGGGAGCTGTTTTTT. The gene calls are TRBV5-5 and TRBJ2-2; the match to TRBD1 covers 9 bases. Looked up from germline, CDR1 is SGHKS and CDR2 is YYEKEE (reference sequence). The CDR3 sequence is 16 residues long. The junction had 5 bases not matched to a gene; V was cut back by 0 bases and J by 5 bases.

CDR3 DNA: TGCAGCGCCACCATCTTTTCCGTGGGCAGGAGCACAGATACGCAGTATTTT. Translated, it gives CSATIFSVGRSTDTQYF. The chain carries TRBV29-1 and TRBJ2-3; no clear D gene. The CDR3 has 17 amino acids. Germline V gene lookup returns CDR1 SQVTM and CDR2 ANQGSEA. Trimming left V 7 bases short and J 0 bases short, with 23 bases between.

The chain couples TRBV27 to TRBJ1-6, with a possible D match to TRBD1 (6 bases). The germline gives CDR1 MNHEY, CDR2 SMNVEV (reference sequence). V gave up 5 bases and J gave up 7 bases, with 15 bases separating them. The CDR3 covers 15 residues. CDR3 loop: CASSQGRRGNSPLHF. The CDR3 DNA sequence: TGTGCCAGCAGTCAGGGGCGAAGGGGGAATTCACCCCTCCACTTT.

This chain joins TRBV19 and TRBJ2-7, with 7 bases aligning to TRBD2. CDR1 and CDR2 (germline): LNHDA, SQIVND (reference sequence). V lost 6 bases to trimming and J lost 0 bases; unmatched junction nucleotides: 5. The CDR3 is 14 residues long. As DNA, the CDR3 is TGTGCCAGTAGAGGCGGGGGAGCCTCCTACGAGCAGTACTTC. It yields the protein CASRGGGASYEQYF.

The chain carries TRBV19 and TRBJ2-1; D may be TRBD1 (5 bases). With 4 bases removed from V and 2 bases from J, the gap between germline ends came to 12 bases. The CDR3 is 15 amino acids. The germline V gene encodes CDR1 LNHDA and CDR2 SQIVND (reference sequence). The CDR3 sequence: CASSRGQGAYNEQFF. For the CDR3, the DNA is TGTGCCAGTAGTAGAGGTCAGGGTGCCTACAATGAGCAGTTCTTC.

In its sample, this clone was seen many times. The CDR3 region is CASSLSKLNYGYTF. The CDR3 region has the DNA TGTGCCAGCAGCTTGTCCAAGCTCAACTATGGCTACACCTTC. V and J are TRBV5-6 and TRBJ1-2; no clear D. V was trimmed by 1 base and J by 2 bases, leaving 9 bases between them. Germline loops: CDR1 SGHDT, CDR2 YYEEEE. This CDR3 comprises 14 residues.

This clone was recorded only once. V gene TRBV3-1 (or the pseudogene TRBV3-2) combines with J gene TRBJ1-6, with TRBD1 matching over 12 bases. The germline CDR1 and CDR2 sequences are LGHDT and YNNKEL (reference sequence). There are 16 residues in the CDR3. J was trimmed by 9 bases and V by 4 bases; bases with no gene match: 7. This CDR3 reads CASSPPGTGGGSPLHF. CDR3 coding DNA: TGTGCCAGCAGCCCTCCCGGGACAGGGGGCGGTTCACCCCTCCACTTT.

The chain uses TRBV7-6 and TRBJ2-5, with D unresolved. The V gene lost 5 bases and the J gene lost 1 base, with 11 bases spanning the gap. The germline V gene encodes CDR1 SGHVS and CDR2 FNYEAQ. The CDR3 is 14 residues long. The CDR3 nucleotides are TGTGCCAGCAGCATTCGCACGGTCCAAGAGACCCAGTACTTC. Translation: CASSIRTVQETQYF.

This chain links TRBV5-1 with TRBJ1-2, with D uncertain. Trimming pared 6 bases from V and 6 bases from J, leaving 15 bases between. Per germline, CDR1 SGHRS and CDR2 YFSETQ. CDR3 length: 13 amino acids. The CDR3 region is CASNEGSGDGYTF. CDR3 DNA: TGCGCCAGCAACGAGGGTAGTGGAGATGGCTACACCTTC. Looking up the rest from reference TRBV5-1 and TRBJ1-2 gives the full variable domain: KAGVTQTPRYLIKTRGQQVTLSCSPISGHRSVSWYQQTPGQGLQFLFEYFSETQRNKGNFPGRFSGRQFSNSRSEMNVSTLELGDSALYLCASNEGSGDGYTFGSGTRLTVV.

This clone was counted between two and nine times. The chain joins TRBV29-1 to TRBJ1-2; TRBD1 might be the D (5 bases). In germline, CDR1 is SQVTM, CDR2 ANQGSEA. V lost 3 bases to trimming and J lost 2 bases, with 7 bases between them. The CDR3 is 12 amino acids. CDR3 bases: TGCAGCGTTGAGGGACTGAACTATGGCTACACCTTC. Its protein product is CSVEGLNYGYTF.

The chain links TRBV7-2 to TRBJ1-1; weak D call: TRBD1 (6 bases). The CDR3 runs to 14 residues. Germline V gene lookup returns CDR1 SGHTA and CDR2 FQGNSA. Between the trimmed V and J ends, which lost 2 bases and 2 bases, there was a span of 9 bases. In nucleotides, the CDR3 is TGTGCCAGCAGCTTAAAAGGGGGTAACACTGAAGCTTTCTTT. Amino acids: CASSLKGGNTEAFF.

V is TRBV7-9 and J is TRBJ2-5, with 8 bases that match TRBD2. The CDR3 is made up of 19 amino acids. V gave up 1 base and J gave up 3 bases; unmatched junction bases: 16. Germline V gene sequence: CDR1 SEHNR, CDR2 FQNEAQ (reference sequence). CDR3 region: CASSLGRESRGRIEETQYF. The CDR3 nucleotides read TGTGCCAGCAGCTTAGGCAGGGAATCACGCGGGAGGATTGAAGAGACCCAGTACTTC.

The chain couples TRBV28 to TRBJ1-2; 9 bases fit TRBD1. CDR3 length equals 16 residues. Trimming at V came to 7 bases and at J to 4 bases, leaving 13 bases not matched to a gene. Germline V gene lookup returns CDR1 MDHEN and CDR2 SYDVKM. CDR3 residues: CASTEPEQGAGYGYTF. The CDR3 DNA reads TGTGCCAGCACCGAGCCCGAACAGGGGGCAGGCTATGGCTACACCTTC.

V usage is TRBV3-1 (or the pseudogene TRBV3-2) and J usage is TRBJ2-5; D remains unclear. V was pared by 0 bases and J by 7 bases, with 6 bases between. The CDR3 is 12 amino acids. Per germline, CDR1 LGHDT and CDR2 YNNKEL (reference sequence). This chain's CDR3 is CASSQDPRTQYF. DNA for the CDR3: TGTGCCAGCAGCCAAGACCCCCGGACCCAGTACTTC.

The table lists this clone with a count of one. This rearrangement joins TRBV19 to TRBJ2-5; 7 nucleotides match TRBD2. The ends lost 2 bases at V and 5 bases at J; junction bases unmatched: 5. This CDR3 spans 14 amino acids. Germline V gives CDR1 LNHDA, CDR2 SQIVND (reference sequence). The CDR3 sequence is CASSISGAPETQYF. The CDR3 DNA reads TGTGCCAGTAGTATAAGCGGGGCCCCGGAGACCCAGTACTTC. The variable domain in full, completed from reference TRBV19 and TRBJ2-5, reads DGGITQSPKYLFRKEGQNVTLSCEQNLNHDAMYWYRQDPGQGLRLIYYSQIVNDFQKGDIAEGYSVSREKKESFPLTVTSAQKNPTAFYLCASSISGAPETQYFGPGTRLLVL.

The chain combines TRBV5-1 with TRBJ1-4; 7 nucleotides line up with TRBD1. Losses at the gene ends were 1 base for V and 4 bases for J; bases not matched to a gene: 7. CDR3 size: 16 residues. Germline V gene data show CDR1 as SGHRS and CDR2 as YFSETQ. The CDR3 bases are TGCGCCAGCAGCTTGTTACCCGACAGGGTTAATGAAAAACTGTTTTTT. Amino acids: CASSLLPDRVNEKLFF.

J is TRBJ1-2 and V is TRBV20-1; TRBD1 might be the D (5 bases). V was pared by 6 bases and J by 7 bases, with 12 bases between. This CDR3 contains 11 residues. Germline CDR1 reads DFQATT; CDR2 reads SNEGSKA (reference sequence). The CDR3 is CSAIRGGGYTF. For the CDR3, the DNA is TGCAGTGCCATCCGGGGGGGTGGCTACACCTTC.

This rearrangement joins TRBV7-9 to TRBJ2-7, with 7 bases fitting TRBD2. CDR3 length: 15 residues. The germline V gene encodes CDR1 SEHNR and CDR2 FQNEAQ (reference sequence). V dropped 4 bases and J dropped 4; count of bases not matched to a gene: 10. The CDR3 DNA follows: TGTGCCAGCAGCTCCGGCGGGGGATTTCGGTACGAGCAGTACTTC. Its translation: CASSSGGGFRYEQYF.

The V gene is TRBV2, the J gene TRBJ2-2; TRBD1 aligns across 11 bases. Germline-derived CDR1 and CDR2 are SNHLY and FYNNEI. The trim removed 3 bases at V and 4 bases at J, leaving 10 bases unmatched. The CDR3 is 18 residues long. The CDR3 bases are TGTGCCAGCAGTGAGAGTGCACCCGGGACAGGGGGCACCGGGGAGCTGTTTTTT. It codes for CASSESAPGTGGTGELFF.

The chain joins TRBV9 to TRBJ1-1, with D perhaps TRBD1 (5 bases). The ends were cut back, 3 bases at V and 2 bases at J, with 11 bases in the middle. The CDR3 totals 14 residues. CDR1 and CDR2 (germline): SGDLS, YYNGEE. CDR3 DNA sequence: TGTGCCAGCAGCGCAGGACACAGAAACACTGAAGCTTTCTTT. Translated, it gives CASSAGHRNTEAFF.

DNA of the CDR3: TGTGCCAGCAGCCAAGACAGGGTACCTCCCGAGCAGTACTTC. Translated: CASSQDRVPPEQYF. The chain has TRBV11-2 and TRBJ2-7; TRBD1 aligns across 7 bases. This CDR3 is 14 amino acids long. From germline, CDR1 is SGHAT and CDR2 FQNNGV. The ends lost 5 bases at V and 6 bases at J; junction bases unmatched: 10.